Listed here are 19 T cell receptor beta chains from one sample, sequenced in a study of blood T cell repertoires in COVID-19. Here immunoSEQ multiplex PCR was the method, and the copy in TCRdb shows in-frame clones only, minus some. The repertoire holds more than 110,000 clones, with 77% as singletons. The specimen sequenced was peripheral blood. The receptors stem from a woman aged 45 to 65 with active or convalescent COVID-19.

The chain carries TRBV7-8 and TRBJ1-1; the D is unclear. The germline gives CDR1 SGHVS, CDR2 FQNEAQ. CDR3 length: 16 amino acids. V shed 1 base and J shed 0 bases, with 12 bases lying between them. The CDR3 DNA sequence: TGTGCCAGCAGCTTAGGGAGGAAACCTATGAACACTGAAGCTTTCTTT. Protein: CASSLGRKPMNTEAFF.

This chain connects TRBV18 to TRBJ1-2; TRBD1 agrees at 9 bases. Germline V CDR1 and CDR2: KGHSH, LQKENI. The CDR3 is 19 residues long. V shed 3 bases, J shed 0 bases, and the junction held 14 bases outside the gene matches. In DNA, the CDR3 is TGTGCCAGCTCACCGAAGGGGGGACAGGGAATCGAAGCTAACTATGGCTACACCTTC. Translated, it gives CASSPKGGQGIEANYGYTF.

This clone has more than one count but fewer than ten. The CDR3 DNA reads TGTGCCAGCAGGTACAGGGGGCTAGGAGATGAGCAGTTCTTC. It is translated as CASRYRGLGDEQFF. The chain is built from TRBV5-8 and TRBJ2-1, with 9 bases fitting TRBD1. Germline assignment: CDR1 SGHTS and CDR2 YDEGEE. J was trimmed by 8 bases and V by 5 bases; bases with no gene match: 8. The CDR3 runs to 14 residues.

The J gene is TRBJ1-5, the V gene TRBV7-8; 9 nucleotides line up with TRBD1. V trimming: 5 bases; J trimming: 6 bases; junction bases outside the gene matches: 11. CDR1 and CDR2 from the germline V gene are SGHVS and FQNEAQ. The CDR3 is 16 residues long. The CDR3 protein is CASSIWTGEGAQPQHF. The CDR3 DNA follows: TGTGCCAGCAGCATCTGGACAGGGGAGGGGGCTCAGCCCCAGCATTTT.

The genes are TRBV3-1 (or the pseudogene TRBV3-2) and TRBJ2-7; D gene uncertain. The CDR3 sequence is 19 residues long. V lost 1 base, J lost 0 bases, and 22 bases lay in between. CDR1 is LGHDT, CDR2 YNNKEL, per germline (reference sequence). CDR3 protein: CASSQGGIPSSPSSYEQYF. The CDR3 nucleotides are TGTGCCAGCAGCCAAGGAGGTATCCCTTCAAGCCCCAGCTCCTACGAGCAGTACTTC.

This clone showed up just once. The V and J genes are TRBV5-1 and TRBJ1-1, with 9 positions matching TRBD1. Trimming at V came to 4 bases and at J to 1 base, leaving 5 bases not matched to a gene. The CDR3 length is 15 residues. Per the germline V gene, CDR1 is SGHRS and CDR2 is YFSETQ. DNA of the CDR3: TGCGCCAGCAGCAACATACAGGGGGCGAACACTGAAGCTTTCTTT. Protein sequence: CASSNIQGANTEAFF. Variable domain in full (rest from reference TRBV5-1 and TRBJ1-1): KAGVTQTPRYLIKTRGQQVTLSCSPISGHRSVSWYQQTPGQGLQFLFEYFSETQRNKGNFPGRFSGRQFSNSRSEMNVSTLELGDSALYLCASSNIQGANTEAFFGQGTRLTVV.

The CDR3 spells CASSLPGQGAEAFF. Written as DNA, the CDR3 is TGTGCCAGCAGCTTACCGGGACAGGGGGCCGAAGCTTTCTTT. This rearrangement joins TRBV7-9 to TRBJ1-1; TRBD1 agrees at 12 bases. The V gene's germline CDR1 is SEHNR and CDR2 FQNEAQ (reference sequence). The length of the CDR3 is 14 residues. V lost 2 bases and J lost 8; bases outside the gene matches: 3.

The chain links TRBV4-2 to TRBJ1-2; tentative D call: TRBD1 (6 bases). CDR1 LGHNA and CDR2 YNFKEQ come from the germline V gene. Trimming left V 4 bases short and J 2 bases short, with 14 bases between. The CDR3 spans 15 residues. CDR3 DNA sequence: TGTGCCAGCAGCCCCCGACAGGAGATAAACTATGGCTACACCTTC. Encoded protein: CASSPRQEINYGYTF.

The sample holds a few counts of this clone. CDR3 in DNA: TGTGCCAGCAGCTTGGGACAGCAATATGGCTACACCTTC. It encodes CASSLGQQYGYTF. The genes are TRBV7-8 and TRBJ1-2; 7 positions match TRBD1. The CDR3 runs 13 residues. The germline V gene has CDR1 SGHVS and CDR2 FQNEAQ. Trimming removed 3 bases from V and 5 bases from J; junction bases left unmatched: 3.

The V and J genes are TRBV5-1 and TRBJ1-1, with 10 bases identical to TRBD1. The CDR3 is made up of 16 amino acids. Germline CDR1 SGHRS, CDR2 YFSETQ. V dropped 4 bases and J dropped 4; count of bases not matched to a gene: 10. The CDR3 loop is CASSPGTGAVSTEAFF. CDR3 sequence (DNA): TGCGCCAGCAGCCCCGGGACAGGGGCGGTGAGCACTGAAGCTTTCTTT.

The genes are TRBV3-1 (or the pseudogene TRBV3-2) and TRBJ2-3; 12 bases agree with TRBD2. CDR3 length: 18 amino acids. Trimming took 0 bases from V and 1 from J; bases not matched to a gene: 5. Germline CDR1 and CDR2: LGHDT and YNNKEL (reference sequence). The CDR3 region has the DNA TGTGCCAGCAGCCAAGATCTCCGGACTAGCGGGGGCACAGATACGCAGTATTTT. This sequence encodes CASSQDLRTSGGTDTQYF.

The genes are TRBV3-1 (or the pseudogene TRBV3-2) and TRBJ2-7; 7 bases match TRBD1. In germline, CDR1 is LGHDT, CDR2 YNNKEL (reference sequence). V trimming: 0 bases; J trimming: 2 bases; junction bases outside the gene matches: 4. The CDR3 contains 15 residues. The CDR3 DNA reads as TGTGCCAGCAGCCAAGATGAGGGGGCCCCCTACGAGCAGTACTTC. Amino acid sequence: CASSQDEGAPYEQYF.

A few counts support this clone. The gene calls are TRBV6-4 and TRBJ2-1; 11 bases match TRBD2. This CDR3 contains 15 residues. Germline V gives CDR1 MRHNA, CDR2 SNTAGT. J lost 4 bases, V lost 5 bases, and 4 bases had no gene match. The CDR3 is CASSPTSGEYNEQFF. In DNA, the CDR3 is TGTGCCAGCAGTCCGACTAGCGGGGAATACAATGAGCAGTTCTTC.

The V call is TRBV5-1, the J call TRBJ1-4; no firm D call. Trimming removed 4 bases at V and 8 bases at J, with 21 bases between. The CDR3 has 16 residues. Germline CDR1 is SGHRS and CDR2 is YFSETQ. The CDR3 loop is CASSREPGPSGEKLFF. CDR3 DNA sequence: TGCGCCAGCAGCCGAGAGCCGGGCCCTTCGGGGGAAAAACTGTTTTTT.

This chain joins TRBV4-1 and TRBJ2-3, with D perhaps TRBD1 (6 bases). V lost 4 bases and J 0 bases, leaving 17 bases between the germline ends. The CDR3 is 17 residues long. Looked up from germline, CDR1 is MGHRA and CDR2 is YSYEKL. Here the CDR3 DNA reads TGCGCCAGCAGCCCCCCTAATGGACAGCCTAGCACAGATACGCAGTATTTT. Protein: CASSPPNGQPSTDTQYF.

This chain links TRBV11-3 with TRBJ1-4; 7 nucleotides align to TRBD1. The CDR3 extends over 14 amino acids. Germline-derived CDR1 and CDR2 are SGHNT and YENEEA. V shed 5 bases, J shed 5 bases, and the junction held 5 bases outside the gene matches. Here the CDR3 reads CASSADRDNEKLFF. The CDR3 DNA reads as TGTGCCAGCAGCGCCGACAGGGACAATGAAAAACTGTTTTTT.

The chain carries TRBV2 and TRBJ2-7; unclear D gene. The CDR3 extends over 14 amino acids. In germline, CDR1 is SNHLY, CDR2 FYNNEI. V lost 4 bases and J 3 bases, leaving 13 bases between the germline ends. The CDR3 is CASSGLRKDYEQYF. The CDR3 bases are TGTGCCAGCAGTGGGCTGAGGAAGGACTACGAGCAGTACTTC.

This clone has more than one count but fewer than ten. This chain uses TRBV4-1 with TRBJ2-2; D is uncertain. Trimming removed 1 base at V and 3 bases at J, with 12 bases between. This CDR3 has 16 residues. Germline-derived CDR1 and CDR2 are MGHRA and YSYEKL. This chain's CDR3 is CASSQAHRRDTGELFF. CDR3 coding DNA: TGCGCCAGCAGCCAAGCCCACCGGAGAGACACCGGGGAGCTGTTTTTT.

This chain joins TRBV6-6 and TRBJ1-1, with D possibly matching TRBD1 (6 bases). Germline V gives CDR1 MNHNY, CDR2 SVGAGI (reference sequence). V was cut by 6 bases and J by 1 base, with 9 bases left in between. The CDR3 runs 13 residues. The CDR3 here is CASRLGQNTEAFF. CDR3 nucleotides: TGTGCCAGCAGGTTGGGACAGAACACTGAAGCTTTCTTT.